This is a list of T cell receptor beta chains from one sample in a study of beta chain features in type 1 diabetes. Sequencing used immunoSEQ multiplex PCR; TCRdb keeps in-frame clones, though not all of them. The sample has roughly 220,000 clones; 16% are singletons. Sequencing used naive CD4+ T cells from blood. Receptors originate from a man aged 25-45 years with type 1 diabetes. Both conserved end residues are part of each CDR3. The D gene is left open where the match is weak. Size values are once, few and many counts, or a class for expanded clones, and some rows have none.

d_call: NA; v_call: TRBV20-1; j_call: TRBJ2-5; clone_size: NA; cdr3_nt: TGCAGTGCCCGTCTGGAGACCCAGTACTTC; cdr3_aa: CSARLETQYF
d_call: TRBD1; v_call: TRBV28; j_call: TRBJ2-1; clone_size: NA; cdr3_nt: TGTGCCAGCATGCCGAGGTTGGGACAGGGCGGCAATGAGCAGTTCTTC; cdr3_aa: CASMPRLGQGGNEQFF
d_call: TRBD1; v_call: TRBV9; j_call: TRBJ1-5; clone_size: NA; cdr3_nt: TGTGCCAGCAGCGGAGGGACAGGGGGTCAGCCCCAGCATTTT; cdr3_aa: CASSGGTGGQPQHF
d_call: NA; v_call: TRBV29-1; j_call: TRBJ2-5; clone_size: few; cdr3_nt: TGCAGCGTTGTGGGAGAGACCCAGTACTTC; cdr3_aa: CSVVGETQYF
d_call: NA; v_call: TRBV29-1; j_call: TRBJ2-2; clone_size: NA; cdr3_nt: TGCAGCGTTCCTTCCGGGCAGACCTACACCGGGGAGCTGTTTTTT; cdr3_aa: CSVPSGQTYTGELFF
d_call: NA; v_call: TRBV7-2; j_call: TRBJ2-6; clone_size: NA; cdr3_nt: TGTGCCAGCAGCTCTTATATCTCTGGGGCCAACGTCCTGACTTTC; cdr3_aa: CASSSYISGANVLTF
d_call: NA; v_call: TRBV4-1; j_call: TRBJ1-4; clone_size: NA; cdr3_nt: TGCGCCAGCAGCCAAGAGGGCACAGGAGGTGAAAAACTGTTTTTT; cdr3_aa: CASSQEGTGGEKLFF
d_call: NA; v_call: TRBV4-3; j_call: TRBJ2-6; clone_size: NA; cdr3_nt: TGCGCCAGCAGCCAAGACTCGGGTACCAGGTCTGGGGCCAACGTCCTGACTTTC; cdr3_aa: CASSQDSGTRSGANVLTF
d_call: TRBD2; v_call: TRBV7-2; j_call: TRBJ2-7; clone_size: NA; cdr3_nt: TGTGCCAGCAGACCTAGCGGGGGAGACCCTTCCGAGCAGTACTTC; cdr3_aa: CASRPSGGDPSEQYF
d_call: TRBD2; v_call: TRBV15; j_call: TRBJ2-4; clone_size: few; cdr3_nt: TGTGCCACCAGCAGAGAGAGGACTAGCGGAACAAGCAAAAACATTCAGTACTTC; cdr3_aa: CATSRERTSGTSKNIQYF
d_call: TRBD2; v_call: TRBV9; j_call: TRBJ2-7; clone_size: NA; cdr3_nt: TGTGCCAGCAGCGTAGTATTCTGGCGGGAGCTCATTCCCGAGCAGTACTTC; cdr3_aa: CASSVVFWRELIPEQYF
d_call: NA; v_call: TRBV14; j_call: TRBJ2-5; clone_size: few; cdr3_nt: TGTGCCAGCAGCTTCCTCGAGGGGACCCAGTACTTC; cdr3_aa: CASSFLEGTQYF
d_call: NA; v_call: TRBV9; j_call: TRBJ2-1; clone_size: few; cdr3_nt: TGTGCCAGCAGCTTCTCAGGGCATCTCTCCTACAATGAGCAGTTCTTC; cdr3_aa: CASSFSGHLSYNEQFF
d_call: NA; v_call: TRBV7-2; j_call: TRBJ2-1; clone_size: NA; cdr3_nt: TGTGCCAGCAGGATAGGTGGGCAGGGTCTCTACAATGAGCAGTTCTTC; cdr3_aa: CASRIGGQGLYNEQFF
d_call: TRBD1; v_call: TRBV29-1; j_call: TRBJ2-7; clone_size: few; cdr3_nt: TGCAGCGTCGGGACAGGAACCTACGAGCAGTACTTC; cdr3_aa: CSVGTGTYEQYF
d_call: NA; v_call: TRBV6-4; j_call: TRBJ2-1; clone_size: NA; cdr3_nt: TGTGCCAGCAGTGGCCCGTACAATGAGCAGTTCTTC; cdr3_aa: CASSGPYNEQFF
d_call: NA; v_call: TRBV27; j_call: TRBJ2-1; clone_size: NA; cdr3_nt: TGTGCCAGCAGGCCATTAGGGGTATTCGATGAGCAGTTCTTC; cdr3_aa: CASRPLGVFDEQFF
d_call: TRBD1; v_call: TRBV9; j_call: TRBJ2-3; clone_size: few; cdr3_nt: TGTGCCAGCAGCGTAGCCACAACAGGGGGAGGTCCAGATACGCAGTATTTT; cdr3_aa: CASSVATTGGGPDTQYF